Below, 14 T cell receptor beta chains from the same sample are listed, as sequenced in a study of blood T cell repertoires in COVID-19. Clones were read by immunoSEQ multiplex PCR, and TCRdb kept only the in-frame ones, dropping some. The sample holds more than 200,000 clones, 75% to 90% seen once. Sequencing was carried out using PBMCs or T cells enriched from blood (not recorded which). The receptors derive from a woman aged 25 to 39 who had been exposed to COVID-19.

This chain joins TRBV5-4 and TRBJ1-2; tentative D call: TRBD1 (6 bases). The germline V and J ends were trimmed by 5 bases and 0 bases, with 14 bases remaining between them. This CDR3 has 15 amino acids. CDR1 is SGHNT, CDR2 YYREEE, per germline (reference sequence). CDR3 region: CASRSSEGANYGYTF. The CDR3 region has the DNA TGTGCCAGCAGGTCATCTGAGGGGGCTAACTATGGCTACACCTTC.

The J gene is TRBJ1-3, the V gene TRBV19; TRBD1 might be the D (6 bases). V lost 5 bases, J lost 4 bases, and 12 bases lay in between. The CDR3 is 14 amino acids. Germline V gives CDR1 LNHDA, CDR2 SQIVND (reference sequence). CDR3 amino acids: CASSPGTLGNTIYF. In DNA, the CDR3 is TGTGCCAGTAGTCCCGGGACACTCGGAAACACCATATATTTT.

The chain joins TRBV19 to TRBJ2-1, with 11 bases aligning to TRBD1. V shed 3 bases, J shed 7 bases, and the junction held 5 bases outside the gene matches. This CDR3 region has 15 residues. CDR1 and CDR2 (germline): LNHDA, SQIVND (reference sequence). The CDR3 nucleotides are TGTGCCAGTAGTATGGGGACAGGGGGTAGAAATGAGCAGTTCTTC. Encoded protein: CASSMGTGGRNEQFF.

J is TRBJ2-1 and V is TRBV19; 12 bases are shared with TRBD2. V trimming: 3 bases; J trimming: 1 base; junction bases outside the gene matches: 1. The CDR3 totals 16 residues. CDR1 is LNHDA, CDR2 SQIVND, per germline (reference sequence). CDR3 DNA: TGTGCCAGTAGTATGCTAGCGGGAGGGTCCTACAATGAGCAGTTCTTC. Its protein is CASSMLAGGSYNEQFF.

The chain joins TRBV4-1 to TRBJ2-3, with 11 bases that match TRBD2. CDR1 MGHRA and CDR2 YSYEKL come from the germline V gene. Trimming at V came to 0 bases and at J to 1 base, leaving 3 bases not matched to a gene. The CDR3 is 17 amino acids. The CDR3 sequence is CASSQEQGLAGTDTQYF. CDR3 coding DNA: TGCGCCAGCAGCCAAGAGCAGGGACTAGCGGGCACAGATACGCAGTATTTT.

The chain uses TRBV4-1 and TRBJ1-5, with 8 bases aligning to TRBD1. This CDR3 is built from 15 residues. Per germline, CDR1 MGHRA and CDR2 YSYEKL. Unmatched junction bases numbered 10, after V lost 8 bases and J lost 4 bases. CDR3 sequence (DNA): TGCGCCAGCGGAAGTATCGGACAGGGAAATCAGCCCCAGCATTTT. Its translation: CASGSIGQGNQPQHF.

The CDR3 reads CASSLAGTQNTEAFF. DNA of the CDR3: TGTGCCAGCAGCTTAGCCGGGACACAGAACACTGAAGCTTTCTTT. The V and J genes are TRBV7-8 and TRBJ1-1; the D gene is possibly TRBD1 (6 bases). The germline gives CDR1 SGHVS, CDR2 FQNEAQ. There are 15 residues in the CDR3. Trimming shortened V by 0 bases and J by 1 base, and 9 bases separated the two germline ends.

The genes are TRBV28 and TRBJ1-2; D uncertain. V gave up 4 bases and J gave up 4 bases, with 4 bases separating them. The germline gives CDR1 MDHEN, CDR2 SYDVKM. CDR3 length: 11 amino acids. CDR3 sequence: CASSSLYGYTF. The DNA for the CDR3 is TGTGCCAGCAGTTCCCTCTATGGCTACACCTTC.

CDR3 sequence reads: CASSYLSTSGAGDEQFF. The DNA of the CDR3 is TGTGCCAGCAGCTACCTCTCGACTAGCGGCGCCGGGGATGAGCAGTTCTTC. The V and J genes are TRBV2 and TRBJ2-1; 9 bases align to TRBD2. J lost 8 bases, V lost 6 bases, and 17 bases had no gene match. Per germline, CDR1 SNHLY and CDR2 FYNNEI. The CDR3 is 17 residues long. The whole variable domain, remainder taken from reference TRBV2 and TRBJ2-1, is EPEVTQTPSHQVTQMGQEVILRCVPISNHLYFYWYRQILGQKVEFLVSFYNNEISEKSEIFDDQFSVERPDGSNFTLKIRSTKLEDSAMYFCASSYLSTSGAGDEQFFGPGTRLTVL.

The rearrangement uses TRBV7-9 and TRBJ2-7; 9 bases align to TRBD2. With V trimmed by 1 base and J by 4 bases, 5 bases remained unmatched. The CDR3 runs to 15 residues. CDR1 and CDR2 (germline): SEHNR, FQNEAQ (reference sequence). The CDR3 DNA is TGTGCCAGCAGCTTAGGTCTAGCGGGACTGTACGAGCAGTACTTC. This translates into CASSLGLAGLYEQYF.

This clone was found once. In DNA form, the CDR3 reads TGTGCCAGCAGCCAAGATCCAGGACGGGGAGAGACGCAGTATTTT. Translating gives CASSQDPGRGETQYF. The chain has TRBV3-1 (or the pseudogene TRBV3-2) and TRBJ2-3, with D maybe TRBD2 (5 bases). Germline values: CDR1 LGHDT, CDR2 YNNKEL (reference sequence). The CDR3 consists of 15 residues. The V end lost 0 bases, the J end lost 9 bases, and 16 bases lay between the germline ends.

This clone was detected once. CDR3 loop: CASSPPGGGNNQPQHF. Here the CDR3 DNA reads TGTGCCAGCTCACCCCCCGGCGGGGGGAACAATCAGCCCCAGCATTTT. The chain is built from TRBV18 and TRBJ1-5; D possibly corresponds to TRBD1 (5 bases). The CDR3 totals 16 residues. Looked up from germline, CDR1 is KGHSH and CDR2 is LQKENI. V was pared by 3 bases and J by 3 bases, with 15 bases between.

This chain joins TRBV30 and TRBJ2-3; a possible D gene is TRBD1 (6 bases). CDR1 is GTSNPN and CDR2 is SVGIG in the germline V gene (reference sequence). Trimming cost V 5 bases and J 5 bases, with 17 bases left between them. The CDR3 runs 14 residues. The CDR3 coding sequence is TGTGCCTGGGGGTTTACAGGGTCTGGAGATACGCAGTATTTT. Protein: CAWGFTGSGDTQYF.

The rearrangement links TRBV5-1 to TRBJ2-7, with a weak D call TRBD1 (6 bases). The germline gives CDR1 SGHRS, CDR2 YFSETQ. This CDR3 has 16 residues. Trimming removed 0 bases from V and 1 base from J, with 14 bases in between. CDR3 region: CASSLALDSVSYEQYF. The CDR3 DNA reads TGCGCCAGCAGCTTGGCGCTGGACAGCGTTTCCTACGAGCAGTACTTC.